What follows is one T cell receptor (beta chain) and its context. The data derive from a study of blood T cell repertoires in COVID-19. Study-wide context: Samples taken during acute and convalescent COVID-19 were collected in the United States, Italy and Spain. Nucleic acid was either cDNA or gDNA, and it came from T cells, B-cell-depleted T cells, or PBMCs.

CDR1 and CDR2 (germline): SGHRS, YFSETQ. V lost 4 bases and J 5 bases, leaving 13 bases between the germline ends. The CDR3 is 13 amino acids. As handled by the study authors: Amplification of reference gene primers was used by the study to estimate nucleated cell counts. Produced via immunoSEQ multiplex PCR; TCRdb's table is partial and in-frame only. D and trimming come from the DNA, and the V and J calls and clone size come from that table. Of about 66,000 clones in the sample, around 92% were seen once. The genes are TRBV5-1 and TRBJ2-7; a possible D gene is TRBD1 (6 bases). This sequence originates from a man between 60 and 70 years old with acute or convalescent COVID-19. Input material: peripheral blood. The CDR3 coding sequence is TGCGCCAGCAGCGAACAGGGCTACAACGAGCAGTACTTC. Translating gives CASSEQGYNEQYF.